Shown below are 17 T cell receptor beta chains from a single sample sequenced in a study of shared clonotypes between healthy human individuals (dated by TCRdb to 2020 to 2021). Library generation was performed with the immunoSEQ multiplex PCR assay. Imported from immuneACCESS, the table was reduced by TCRdb to in-frame sequences with V and J called. These copies leave out some clones; in studies compared against another copy, an unresolved V gene accounts for under half, and the cause of the remainder is not known. For this sample the table gives about 2,200,000 clones, of which 90% to 95% were detected only once. Clones ranked in the top ten supply roughly 1.7% of the sample. For the CD8 naive samples, CD45RO-negative cells were positively selected for CCR7, yielding a CD45RA+CCR7+ population from which TemRA cells were excluded. The source material was naive CD8+ T cells from PBMCs. The cell subset or site label, read with the paper, signifies: CD45RA+CCR7+. Receptors originate from a man aged 18 to 29 in good health. Some clones in this sample may be carry-over from other donors' samples.

The V call is TRBV7-2, the J call TRBJ2-7; maybe TRBD1 (5 bases). The CDR3 spans 16 residues. Trimming cost V 4 bases and J 0 bases, with 16 bases left between them. Germline V gene sequence: CDR1 SGHTA, CDR2 FQGNSA. The CDR3 nucleotides read TGTGCCAGCAGCTCCTTTGGGGCAATGAGCTCCTACGAGCAGTACTTC. Translated: CASSSFGAMSSYEQYF.

V usage is TRBV5-4 and J usage is TRBJ2-7; 11 positions agree with TRBD2. The CDR3 is 15 residues long. Germline CDR1 is SGHNT and CDR2 is YYREEE (reference sequence). J was trimmed by 5 bases and V by 4 bases; bases with no gene match: 8. The CDR3 spells CASSNLAGGPDEQYF. Here the CDR3 DNA reads TGTGCCAGCAGCAACTTAGCGGGAGGGCCTGACGAGCAGTACTTC.

This clone was seen a single time. The CDR3 DNA reads as TGTGCCAGCACCTTGCCAAGCGGGACGTCTGCCAACGAGCAGTACTTC. Protein sequence: CASTLPSGTSANEQYF. V and J are TRBV7-9 and TRBJ2-7, with TRBD2 matching over 7 bases. The CDR3 is 16 residues long. With 7 bases clipped from V and 5 bases from J, the junction kept 17 bases outside the gene matches. Germline CDR1 and CDR2: SEHNR and FQNEAQ (reference sequence). Drawing the rest from reference TRBV7-9 and TRBJ2-7, the complete variable domain is DTGVSQNPRHKITKRGQNVTFRCDPISEHNRLYWYRQTLGQGPEFLTYFQNEAQLEKSRLLSDRFSAERPKGSFSTLEIQRTEQGDSAMYLCASTLPSGTSANEQYFGPGTRLTVT.

This rearrangement joins TRBV4-2 to TRBJ2-7; D possibly corresponds to TRBD2 (7 bases). The V end was cut by 4 bases, the J end by 4 bases, with 14 bases between. CDR1 is LGHNA, CDR2 YNFKEQ, per germline. CDR3 length: 14 amino acids. Here the CDR3 reads CASSPGGGEYEQYF. As DNA, the CDR3 is TGTGCCAGCAGCCCTGGGGGGGGCGAATACGAGCAGTACTTC.

The chain has TRBV28 and TRBJ1-2; D is undetermined. V was pared by 6 bases and J by 2 bases, with 10 bases between. This CDR3 has 13 residues. CDR1 MDHEN and CDR2 SYDVKM come from the germline V gene. CDR3 in DNA: TGTGCCAGCAGCCCGACACCCAACTATGGCTACACCTTC. Amino acid sequence: CASSPTPNYGYTF.

The chain recombines TRBV12-5 with TRBJ2-5; TRBD1 aligns across 9 bases. This CDR3 contains 17 residues. CDR1 LGHNT and CDR2 FRNRAP come from the germline V gene. V lost 1 base to trimming and J lost 4 bases; unmatched junction nucleotides: 10. The CDR3 is CASGLEPGQGLSETQYF. The CDR3 coding sequence is TGTGCTAGTGGTTTGGAACCGGGACAGGGTTTATCAGAGACCCAGTACTTC. Combining the CDR3 with reference TRBV12-5 and TRBJ2-5 gives the whole variable domain DARVTQTPRHKVTEMGQEVTMRCQPILGHNTVFWYRQTMMQGLELLAYFRNRAPLDDSGMPKDRFSAEMPDATLATLKIQPSEPRDSAVYFCASGLEPGQGLSETQYFGPGTRLLVL.

V usage is TRBV9 and J usage is TRBJ2-3; 7 bases are a match to TRBD2. The CDR3 totals 14 residues. Unmatched junction bases numbered 1, after V lost 3 bases and J lost 0 bases. CDR1 and CDR2 from the germline V gene are SGDLS and YYNGEE. CDR3 protein: CASSDSGSTDTQYF. CDR3 sequence (DNA): TGTGCCAGCAGCGATAGCGGGAGCACAGATACGCAGTATTTT.

For the CDR3, the DNA is TGTGCCACCAGCAGAGATCTCGGGGCAGGGAATGAGCAGTTCTTC. Protein sequence: CATSRDLGAGNEQFF. The chain has TRBV15 and TRBJ2-1; TRBD1 or TRBD2 may be the D gene (5 bases each). V lost 0 bases, J lost 7 bases, and 13 bases lay in between. Germline assignment: CDR1 LNHNV and CDR2 YYDKDF (reference sequence). The CDR3 extends over 15 amino acids.

The chain has TRBV29-1 and TRBJ2-1; 12 nucleotides line up with TRBD2. With 3 bases clipped from V and 0 bases from J, the junction kept 27 bases outside the gene matches. The V gene's germline CDR1 is SQVTM and CDR2 ANQGSEA. The CDR3 loop spans 24 amino acids. The CDR3 protein is CSVDEVVDRERLAGAPTSYNEQFF. In DNA form, the CDR3 reads TGCAGCGTTGACGAGGTAGTAGACAGGGAGAGACTAGCGGGAGCTCCGACCTCCTACAATGAGCAGTTCTTC.

The CDR3 is CASSPETLEDSSSYNEQFF. CDR3 DNA sequence: TGCGCCAGCAGCCCCGAAACTCTAGAGGACTCTAGCTCCTACAATGAGCAGTTCTTC. The V gene is TRBV4-1, the J gene TRBJ2-1, with D tentatively TRBD2 (5 bases). This CDR3 contains 19 residues. Per germline, CDR1 MGHRA and CDR2 YSYEKL. Deletions cut 4 bases from V and 0 bases from J, with 22 bases between.

The gene calls are TRBV7-8 and TRBJ2-7, with a tentative D call TRBD1 (6 bases). Germline V CDR1 and CDR2: SGHVS, FQNEAQ. The CDR3 contains 16 residues. Between the trimmed V and J ends, which lost 1 base and 6 bases, there was a span of 19 bases. CDR3 sequence reads: CASSLGPYREELEQYF. In DNA form, the CDR3 reads TGTGCCAGCAGCTTAGGTCCCTACAGGGAAGAGCTCGAGCAGTACTTC.

The chain is built from TRBV5-4 and TRBJ2-5; 7 bases align to TRBD2. The CDR3 loop spans 14 amino acids. V lost 4 bases, J lost 4 bases, and 7 bases stayed unmatched. Germline V gene data show CDR1 as SGHNT and CDR2 as YYREEE (reference sequence). The CDR3 DNA reads as TGTGCCAGCAGCCTACTAGCGAAGGCAGAGACCCAGTACTTC. Amino acid sequence: CASSLLAKAETQYF.

The J gene is TRBJ2-7, the V gene TRBV4-1; D may correspond to TRBD1 or TRBD2 (5 bases each). The CDR3 sequence is 13 residues long. CDR1 is MGHRA, CDR2 YSYEKL, per germline. The germline V and J ends were trimmed by 4 bases and 1 base, with 8 bases remaining between them. CDR3 in DNA: TGCGCCAGCAGCCGCAGGGAGTCCTACGAGCAGTACTTC. It specifies CASSRRESYEQYF.

With regard to this clone: At the DNA level, this CDR3 is encoded by other sequences in the same sample as well. The V and J genes are TRBV5-4 and TRBJ2-7; D gene unclear. The V and J ends lost 2 bases and 2 bases respectively, with 8 bases between them. Germline V gene sequence: CDR1 SGHNT, CDR2 YYREEE (reference sequence). The CDR3 length is 13 residues. DNA for the CDR3: TGTGCCAGCAGCTTCGGTGGAACCTACGAGCAGTACTTC. It specifies CASSFGGTYEQYF.

This rearrangement joins TRBV9 to TRBJ1-4; D call uncertain. The CDR3 length is 15 residues. Germline V gene data show CDR1 as SGDLS and CDR2 as YYNGEE. Trimming removed 0 bases from V and 5 bases from J, with 11 bases in between. In DNA form, the CDR3 reads TGTGCCAGCAGCGTAGTAGGAAAAAAGAATGAAAAACTGTTTTTT. This codes for CASSVVGKKNEKLFF.

The chain uses TRBV7-9 and TRBJ2-2; no definite D call. This CDR3 region has 14 residues. Trimming stripped 2 bases from V and 5 bases from J, with 9 bases between. Looked up from germline, CDR1 is SEHNR and CDR2 is FQNEAQ (reference sequence). In nucleotides, the CDR3 is TGTGCCAGCAGCTTAAGGGTAATGACCGGGGAGCTGTTTTTT. Translating it yields CASSLRVMTGELFF.

This clone has just a few counts. The rearrangement uses TRBV29-1 and TRBJ1-2; D possibly corresponds to TRBD1 (6 bases). The ends were cut back, 4 bases at V and 8 bases at J, with 11 bases in the middle. Germline V lookup: CDR1 SQVTM, CDR2 ANQGSEA. The CDR3 totals 11 residues. In DNA, the CDR3 is TGCAGCGTTGGGGCAGGGGAGGGCTACACCTTC. Translated, it gives CSVGAGEGYTF. Drawing the rest from reference TRBV29-1 and TRBJ1-2, the complete variable domain is SAVISQKPSRDICQRGTSLTIQCQVDSQVTMMFWYRQQPGQSLTLIATANQGSEATYESGFVIDKFPISRPNLTFSTLTVSNMSPEDSSIYLCSVGAGEGYTFGSGTRLTVV.